This TCR beta chain appears in the sequencing data of a study of identical twins. V gave up 6 bases and J gave up 10 bases; unmatched junction bases: 8. The CDR3 runs to 14 residues. Through template switching, a universal primer site was introduced, and the cDNA contained unique molecular identifiers. Via MiXCR, TCRdb re-called the 5' RACE reads, giving one row per CDR3 protein. The sample has hundreds of thousands of distinct CDR3 sequences, about 20% seen once. In addition, the sample was reused for a study of T cells expressing NK-cell markers. Turning to that study: The study drew TCR beta repertoires from sorted CD3+CD56+NKG2C+, CD3+CD56+NKG2C- and CD3+CD56-NKG2C+ T cells.

The chain couples TRBV12-3 or TRBV12-4 to TRBJ2-1; TRBD1 aligns across 11 bases. Sequenced sample: PBMCs. This TCR was recovered from a young woman in good health. CDR3 protein: CASSLRTGGGEQFF. Here the CDR3 DNA reads TGTGCCAGCAGCCTAAGGACAGGGGGCGGGGAGCAGTTCTTC.